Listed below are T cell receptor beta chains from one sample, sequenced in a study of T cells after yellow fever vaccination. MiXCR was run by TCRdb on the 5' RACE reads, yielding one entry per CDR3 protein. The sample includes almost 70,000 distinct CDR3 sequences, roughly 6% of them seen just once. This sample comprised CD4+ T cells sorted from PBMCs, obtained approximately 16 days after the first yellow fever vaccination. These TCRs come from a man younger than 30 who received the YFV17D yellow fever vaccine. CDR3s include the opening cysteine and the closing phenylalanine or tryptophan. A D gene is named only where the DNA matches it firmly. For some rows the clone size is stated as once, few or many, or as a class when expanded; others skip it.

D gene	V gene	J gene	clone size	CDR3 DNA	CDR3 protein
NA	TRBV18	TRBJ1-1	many	TGTGCCAGCTCACCGTCCAACACTGAAGCTTTCTTT	CASSPSNTEAFF
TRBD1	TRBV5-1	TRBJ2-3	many	TGCGCCAGCAGGCGCCGAACAGGGGATGCAGATACGCAGTATTTT	CASRRRTGDADTQYF
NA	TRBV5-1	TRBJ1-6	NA	TGCGCCAGCAGCTTGTTTGGGCAGCAGGATAATTCACCCCTCCACTTT	CASSLFGQQDNSPLHF
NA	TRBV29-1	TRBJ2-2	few	TGCAGCGTTGAAGATGGAGGGAACACCGGGGAGCTGTTTTTT	CSVEDGGNTGELFF
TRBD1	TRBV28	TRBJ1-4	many	TGTGCCCTCAGGGGGAGGTTTGATGAAAAACTGTTTTTT	CALRGRFDEKLFF
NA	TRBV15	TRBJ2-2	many	TGTGCCACCAGCGGACTCGGGTCAGCCACCGGGGAGCTGTTTTTT	CATSGLGSATGELFF
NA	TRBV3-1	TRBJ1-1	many	TGTGCCAGCAGCCACGAAGGGGAGACTGAAGCTTTCTTT	CASSHEGETEAFF
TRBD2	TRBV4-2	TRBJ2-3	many	TGTGCCAGCAGCCAAGGCGTAGCGGGGGGGACAGATACGCAGTATTTT	CASSQGVAGGTDTQYF
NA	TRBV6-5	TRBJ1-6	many	TGTGCCAGCAGTCTTCGGGGGGGGAATTCACCCCTCCACTTT	CASSLRGGNSPLHF
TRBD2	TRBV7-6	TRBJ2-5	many	TGTGCCAGCAGCTTAAGTCCCCCCACTAGCGGGTACCAAGAGACCCAGTACTTC	CASSLSPPTSGYQETQYF
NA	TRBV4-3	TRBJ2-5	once	TGCGCCAGCAGCCAAGAATACCGGGGGGCACAAGAGACCCAGTACTTC	CASSQEYRGAQETQYF
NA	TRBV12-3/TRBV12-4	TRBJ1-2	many	TGTGCCAGCAGCACCCATCGACGAGAATATGGCTACACCTTC	CASSTHRREYGYTF
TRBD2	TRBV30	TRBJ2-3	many	TGTGCCTGGACCTCTAAGCGGGGGGGCTTAGGTTGGACAGATACGCAGTATTTT	CAWTSKRGGLGWTDTQYF
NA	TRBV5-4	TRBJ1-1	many	TGTGCCAGCAGCTGGGGCCCGGAATTGAACACTGAAGCTTTCTTT	CASSWGPELNTEAFF
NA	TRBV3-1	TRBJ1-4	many	TGTGCCAGCAGCCAAGCGCGTGTAACTAATGAAAAACTGTTTTTT	CASSQARVTNEKLFF
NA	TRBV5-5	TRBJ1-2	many	TGTGCCAGCAGCCCGACAGCGGGCTTAGGCTACACCTTC	CASSPTAGLGYTF
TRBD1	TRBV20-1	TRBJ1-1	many	TGCAGTGCTAGAAGAACGGACAGGGGGAACACTGAAGCTTTCTTT	CSARRTDRGNTEAFF
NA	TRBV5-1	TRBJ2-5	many	TGCGCCAGCAGCTTGGGGGAGCAAGAGACCCAGTACTTC	CASSLGEQETQYF
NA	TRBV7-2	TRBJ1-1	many	TGTGCCAGCAGTTCTATCAGGGATACTGAAGCTTTCTTT	CASSSIRDTEAFF
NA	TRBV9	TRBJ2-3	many	TGTGCCAGCAGCGTAGCCCCAACCACAGATACGCAGTATTTT	CASSVAPTTDTQYF
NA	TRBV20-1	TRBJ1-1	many	TGCAGTGCTAGTAAAGACGGACAAATGAACACTGAAGCTTTCTTT	CSASKDGQMNTEAFF
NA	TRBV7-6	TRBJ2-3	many	TGTGCCAGCAGCTCCGGACCGGGGCCCGGCACAGATACGCAGTATTTT	CASSSGPGPGTDTQYF
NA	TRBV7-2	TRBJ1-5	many	TGTGCCAGCAGCTTGAGGATGAATCAGCCCCAGCATTTT	CASSLRMNQPQHF
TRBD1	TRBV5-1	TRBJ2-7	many	TGCGCCAGCAGCTCCATCTTCGGACAGGGAAGCCACGAGCAGTACTTC	CASSSIFGQGSHEQYF